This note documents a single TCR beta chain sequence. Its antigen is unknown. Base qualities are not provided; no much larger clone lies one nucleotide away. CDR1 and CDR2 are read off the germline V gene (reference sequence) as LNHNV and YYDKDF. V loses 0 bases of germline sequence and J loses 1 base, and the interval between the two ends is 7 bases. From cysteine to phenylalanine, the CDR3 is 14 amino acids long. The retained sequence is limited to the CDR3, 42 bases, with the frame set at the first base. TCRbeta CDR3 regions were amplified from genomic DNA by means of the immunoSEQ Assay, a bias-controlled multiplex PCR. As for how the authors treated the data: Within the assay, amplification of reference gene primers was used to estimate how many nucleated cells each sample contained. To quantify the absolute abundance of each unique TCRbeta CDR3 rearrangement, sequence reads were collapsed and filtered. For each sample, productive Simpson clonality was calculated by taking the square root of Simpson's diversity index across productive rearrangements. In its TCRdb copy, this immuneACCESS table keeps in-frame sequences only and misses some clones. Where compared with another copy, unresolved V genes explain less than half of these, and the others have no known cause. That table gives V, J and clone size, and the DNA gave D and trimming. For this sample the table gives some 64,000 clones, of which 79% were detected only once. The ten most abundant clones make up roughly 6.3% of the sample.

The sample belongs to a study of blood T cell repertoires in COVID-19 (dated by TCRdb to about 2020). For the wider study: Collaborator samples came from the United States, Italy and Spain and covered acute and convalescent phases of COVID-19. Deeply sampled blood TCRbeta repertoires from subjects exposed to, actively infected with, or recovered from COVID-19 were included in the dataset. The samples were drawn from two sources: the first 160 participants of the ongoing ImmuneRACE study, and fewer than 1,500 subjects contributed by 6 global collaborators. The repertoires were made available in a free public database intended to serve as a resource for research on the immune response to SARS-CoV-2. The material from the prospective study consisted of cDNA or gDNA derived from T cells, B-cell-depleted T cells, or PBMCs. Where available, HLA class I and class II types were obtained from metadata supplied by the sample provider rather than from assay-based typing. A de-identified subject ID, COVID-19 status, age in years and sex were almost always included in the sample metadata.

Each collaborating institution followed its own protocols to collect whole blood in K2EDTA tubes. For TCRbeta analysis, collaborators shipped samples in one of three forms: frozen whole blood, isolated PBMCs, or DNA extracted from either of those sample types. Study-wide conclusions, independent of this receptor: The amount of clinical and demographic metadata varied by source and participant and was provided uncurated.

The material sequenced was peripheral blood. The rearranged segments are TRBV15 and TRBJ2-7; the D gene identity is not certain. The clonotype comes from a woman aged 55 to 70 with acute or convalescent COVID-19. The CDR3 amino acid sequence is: CATSRDFGSYEQYF. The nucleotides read TGTGCCACCAGCAGAGATTTCGGTTCCTACGAGCAGTACTTC.